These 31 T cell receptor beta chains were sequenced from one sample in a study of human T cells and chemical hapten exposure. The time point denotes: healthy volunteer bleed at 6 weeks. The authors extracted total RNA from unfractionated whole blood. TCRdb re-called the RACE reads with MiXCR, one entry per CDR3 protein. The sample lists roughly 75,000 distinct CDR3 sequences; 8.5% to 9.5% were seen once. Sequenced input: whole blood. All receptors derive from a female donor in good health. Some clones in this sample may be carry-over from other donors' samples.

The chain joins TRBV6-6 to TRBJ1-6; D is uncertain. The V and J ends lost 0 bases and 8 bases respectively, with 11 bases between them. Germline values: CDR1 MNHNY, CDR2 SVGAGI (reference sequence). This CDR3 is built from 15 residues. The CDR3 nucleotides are TGTGCCAGCAGTTACTCGACACGCCACGATTCACCCCTCCACTTT. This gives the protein CASSYSTRHDSPLHF.

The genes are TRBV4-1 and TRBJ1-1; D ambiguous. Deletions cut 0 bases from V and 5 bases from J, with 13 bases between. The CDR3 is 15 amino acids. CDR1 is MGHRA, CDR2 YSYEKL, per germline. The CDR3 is CASSQDGRARTEAFF. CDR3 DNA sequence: TGCGCCAGCAGCCAAGATGGGAGGGCGCGGACTGAAGCTTTCTTT.

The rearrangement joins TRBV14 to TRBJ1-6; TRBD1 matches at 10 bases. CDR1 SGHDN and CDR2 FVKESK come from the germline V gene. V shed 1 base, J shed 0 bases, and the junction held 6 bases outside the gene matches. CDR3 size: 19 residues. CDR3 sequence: CASSQGTGGPFSYNSPLHF. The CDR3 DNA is TGTGCCAGCAGCCAAGGGACAGGGGGTCCCTTCTCCTATAATTCACCCCTCCACTTT.

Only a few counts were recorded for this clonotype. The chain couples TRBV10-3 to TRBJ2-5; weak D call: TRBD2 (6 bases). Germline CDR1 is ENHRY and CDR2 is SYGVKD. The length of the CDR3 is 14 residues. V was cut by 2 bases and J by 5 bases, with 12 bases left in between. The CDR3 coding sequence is TGTGCCATCAGTGAGGGTGGCGGGGTGGAGACCCAGTACTTC. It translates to CAISEGGGVETQYF.

CDR3 loop: CASSLAGFSYNEQFF. The CDR3 DNA reads as TGCGCCAGCAGCTTGGCGGGCTTCTCCTACAATGAGCAGTTCTTC. This chain uses TRBV5-1 with TRBJ2-1, with D unresolved. Germline values: CDR1 SGHRS, CDR2 YFSETQ. The CDR3 loop spans 15 amino acids. V was cut by 0 bases and J by 0 bases, with 7 bases left in between.

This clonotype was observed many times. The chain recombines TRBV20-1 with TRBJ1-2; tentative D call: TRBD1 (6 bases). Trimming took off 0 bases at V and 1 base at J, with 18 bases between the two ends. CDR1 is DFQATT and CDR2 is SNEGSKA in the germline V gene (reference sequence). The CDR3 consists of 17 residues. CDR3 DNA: TGCAGTGCTAGAGATTGGGACAAGGGAACTGTTAACTATGGCTACACCTTC. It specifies CSARDWDKGTVNYGYTF.

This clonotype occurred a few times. CDR3 residues: CASSPDWTGRNEQFF. The CDR3, as DNA: TGTGCCAGCAGCCCAGACTGGACAGGGAGAAATGAGCAGTTCTTC. This chain connects TRBV7-3 to TRBJ2-1; 8 bases match TRBD1. The CDR3 covers 15 residues. J gave up 7 bases and V 5 bases, and 10 bases lay outside the gene matches. Germline loops: CDR1 SGHTA, CDR2 FQGTGA.

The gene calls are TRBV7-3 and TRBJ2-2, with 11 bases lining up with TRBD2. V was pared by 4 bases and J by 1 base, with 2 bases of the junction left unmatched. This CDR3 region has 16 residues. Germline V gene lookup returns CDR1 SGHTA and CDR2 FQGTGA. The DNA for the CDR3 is TGTGCCAGCAGCTACACTAGCGGGGGGAACACCGGGGAGCTGTTTTTT. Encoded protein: CASSYTSGGNTGELFF. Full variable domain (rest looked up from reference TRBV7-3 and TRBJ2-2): GAGVSQTPSNKVTEKGKYVELRCDPISGHTALYWYRQSLGQGPEFLIYFQGTGAADDSGLPNDRFFAVRPEGSVSTLKIQRTERGDSAVYLCASSYTSGGNTGELFFGEGSRLTVL.

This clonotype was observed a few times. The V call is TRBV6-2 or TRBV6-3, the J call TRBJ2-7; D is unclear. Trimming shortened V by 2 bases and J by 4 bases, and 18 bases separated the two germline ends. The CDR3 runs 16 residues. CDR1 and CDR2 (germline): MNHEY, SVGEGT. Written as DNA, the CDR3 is TGTGCCAGCAGTTACGTGTTTGAGGCGGACCCTTACGAGCAGTACTTC. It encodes CASSYVFEADPYEQYF.

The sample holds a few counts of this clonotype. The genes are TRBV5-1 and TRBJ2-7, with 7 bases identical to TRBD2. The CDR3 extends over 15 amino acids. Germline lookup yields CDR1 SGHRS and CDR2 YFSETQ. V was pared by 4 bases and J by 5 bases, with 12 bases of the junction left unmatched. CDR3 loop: CASSIGLDPANEQYF. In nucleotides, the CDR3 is TGCGCCAGCAGCATAGGACTAGATCCCGCTAACGAGCAGTACTTC. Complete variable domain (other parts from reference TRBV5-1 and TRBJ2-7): KAGVTQTPRYLIKTRGQQVTLSCSPISGHRSVSWYQQTPGQGLQFLFEYFSETQRNKGNFPGRFSGRQFSNSRSEMNVSTLELGDSALYLCASSIGLDPANEQYFGPGTRLTVT.

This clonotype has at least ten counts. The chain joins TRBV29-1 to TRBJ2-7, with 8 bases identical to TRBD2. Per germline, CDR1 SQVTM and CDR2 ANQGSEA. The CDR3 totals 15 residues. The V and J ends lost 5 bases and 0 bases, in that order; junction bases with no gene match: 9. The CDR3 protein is CSVKGSGGYSYEQYF. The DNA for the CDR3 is TGCAGCGTTAAGGGAAGCGGGGGCTACTCCTACGAGCAGTACTTC.

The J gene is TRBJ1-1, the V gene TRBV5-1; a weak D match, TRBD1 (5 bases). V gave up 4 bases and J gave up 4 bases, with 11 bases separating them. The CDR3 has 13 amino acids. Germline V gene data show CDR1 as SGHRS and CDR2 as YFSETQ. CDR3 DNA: TGCGCCAGCAGCGGGGACGGAAGCACTGAAGCTTTCTTT. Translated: CASSGDGSTEAFF.

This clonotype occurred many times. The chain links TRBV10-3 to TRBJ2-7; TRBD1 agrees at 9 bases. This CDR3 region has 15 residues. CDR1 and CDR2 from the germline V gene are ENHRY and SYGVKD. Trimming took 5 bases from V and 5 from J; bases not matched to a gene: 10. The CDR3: CAISNPGTGLHEQYF. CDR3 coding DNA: TGTGCCATCAGTAACCCCGGGACAGGGCTTCACGAGCAGTACTTC.

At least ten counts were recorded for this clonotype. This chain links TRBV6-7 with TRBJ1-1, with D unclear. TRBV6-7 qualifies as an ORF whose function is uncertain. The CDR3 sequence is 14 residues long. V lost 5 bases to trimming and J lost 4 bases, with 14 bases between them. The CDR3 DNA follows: TGTGCCAGCAGTCGATGGGAGGGTTGCACTGAAGCTTTCTTT. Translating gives CASSRWEGCTEAFF.

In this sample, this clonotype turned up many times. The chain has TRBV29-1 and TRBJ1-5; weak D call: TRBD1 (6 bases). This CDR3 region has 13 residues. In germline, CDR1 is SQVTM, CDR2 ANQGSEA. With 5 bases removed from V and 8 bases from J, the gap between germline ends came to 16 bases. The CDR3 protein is CSVWFGGAEPQHF. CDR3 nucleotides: TGCAGCGTTTGGTTTGGGGGCGCAGAGCCCCAGCATTTT.

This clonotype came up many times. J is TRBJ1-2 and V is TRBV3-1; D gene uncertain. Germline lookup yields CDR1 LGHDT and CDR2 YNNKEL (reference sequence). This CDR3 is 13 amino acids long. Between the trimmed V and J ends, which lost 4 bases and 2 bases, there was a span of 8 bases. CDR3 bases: TGTGCCAGCAGCCCCGCGCTAAACTATGGCTACACCTTC. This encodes CASSPALNYGYTF.

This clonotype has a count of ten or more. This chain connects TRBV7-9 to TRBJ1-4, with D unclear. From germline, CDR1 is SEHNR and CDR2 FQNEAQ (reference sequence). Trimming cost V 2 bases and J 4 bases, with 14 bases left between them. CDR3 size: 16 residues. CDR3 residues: CASSLKTGVDNEKLFF. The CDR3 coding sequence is TGTGCCAGCAGCTTAAAGACGGGCGTGGATAATGAAAAACTGTTTTTT.

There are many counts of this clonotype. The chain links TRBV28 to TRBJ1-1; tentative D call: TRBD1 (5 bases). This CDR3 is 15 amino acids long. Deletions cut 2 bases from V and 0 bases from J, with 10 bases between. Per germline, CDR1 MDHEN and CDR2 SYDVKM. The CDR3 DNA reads TGTGCCAGCAGTTTAGGTAGGGGTCTGAACACTGAAGCTTTCTTT. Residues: CASSLGRGLNTEAFF.

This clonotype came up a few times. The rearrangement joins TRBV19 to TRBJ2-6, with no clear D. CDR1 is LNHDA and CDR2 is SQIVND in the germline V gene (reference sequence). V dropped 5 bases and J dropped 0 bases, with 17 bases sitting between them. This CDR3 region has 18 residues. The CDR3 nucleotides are TGTGCCAGTAGTCCGAGCCCCCGTGGATCCTCTGGGGCCAACGTCCTGACTTTC. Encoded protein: CASSPSPRGSSGANVLTF. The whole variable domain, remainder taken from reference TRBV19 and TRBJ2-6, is DGGITQSPKYLFRKEGQNVTLSCEQNLNHDAMYWYRQDPGQGLRLIYYSQIVNDFQKGDIAEGYSVSREKKESFPLTVTSAQKNPTAFYLCASSPSPRGSSGANVLTFGAGSRLTVL.

DNA for the CDR3: TGTGCCAGCAGCCAAGAGGCAACTGGGAACACTGAAGCTTTCTTT. It encodes CASSQEATGNTEAFF. J is TRBJ1-1 and V is TRBV4-2; D gene uncertain. CDR1 and CDR2 from the germline V gene are LGHNA and YNFKEQ. The CDR3 has 15 amino acids. Trimming shortened V by 0 bases and J by 1 base, and 9 bases separated the two germline ends.

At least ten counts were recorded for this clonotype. The DNA of the CDR3 is TGTGCCAGCAGTTTAGCCCCAGGGGGCGGGACTGAAGCTTTCTTT. Translated, it gives CASSLAPGGGTEAFF. The chain combines TRBV12-3 or TRBV12-4 with TRBJ1-1, with TRBD1 matching over 8 bases. The J segment lost 5 bases and the V segment lost 0 bases, leaving 5 bases of the junction unmatched. The CDR3 spans 15 residues.

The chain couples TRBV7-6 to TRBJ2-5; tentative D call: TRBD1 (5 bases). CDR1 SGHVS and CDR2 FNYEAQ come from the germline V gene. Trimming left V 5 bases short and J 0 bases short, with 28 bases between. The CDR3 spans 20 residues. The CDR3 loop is CASSPTTHFDRSWYQETQYF. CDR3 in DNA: TGTGCCAGCAGCCCAACAACCCATTTCGACAGATCATGGTACCAAGAGACCCAGTACTTC.

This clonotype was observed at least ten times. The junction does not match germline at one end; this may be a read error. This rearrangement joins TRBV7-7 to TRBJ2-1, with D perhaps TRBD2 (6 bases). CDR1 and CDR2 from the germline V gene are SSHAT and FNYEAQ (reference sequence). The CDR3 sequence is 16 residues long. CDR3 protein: CASSLGPGTGYNEQFF. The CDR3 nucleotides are TGTGCTAGCAGCCTGGGTCCCGGGACTGGCTACAATGAGCAGTTCTTC.

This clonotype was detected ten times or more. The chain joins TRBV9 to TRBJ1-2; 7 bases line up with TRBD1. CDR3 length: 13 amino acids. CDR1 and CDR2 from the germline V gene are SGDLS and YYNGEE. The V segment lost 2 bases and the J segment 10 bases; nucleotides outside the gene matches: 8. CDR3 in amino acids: CASSVRQGFSYTF. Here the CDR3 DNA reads TGTGCCAGCAGCGTGAGACAGGGATTCTCCTACACCTTC.

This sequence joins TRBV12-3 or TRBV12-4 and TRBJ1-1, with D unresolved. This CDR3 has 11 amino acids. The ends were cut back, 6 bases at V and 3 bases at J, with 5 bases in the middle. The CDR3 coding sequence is TGTGCCAGCAGGTTTGACACTGAAGCTTTCTTT. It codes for CASRFDTEAFF.

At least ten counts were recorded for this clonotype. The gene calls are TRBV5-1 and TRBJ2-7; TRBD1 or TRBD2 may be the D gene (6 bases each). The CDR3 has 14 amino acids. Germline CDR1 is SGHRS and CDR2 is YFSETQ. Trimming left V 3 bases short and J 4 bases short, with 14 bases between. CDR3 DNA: TGCGCCAGCAGCTCTGGGGGGCCCCCGTACGAGCAGTACTTC. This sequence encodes CASSSGGPPYEQYF.

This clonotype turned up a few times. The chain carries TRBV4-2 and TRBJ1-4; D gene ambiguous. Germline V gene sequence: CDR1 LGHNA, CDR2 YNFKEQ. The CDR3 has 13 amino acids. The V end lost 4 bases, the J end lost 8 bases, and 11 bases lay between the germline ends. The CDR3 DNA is TGTGCCAGCAGCCCCCGTCCAAGCGAAAAACTGTTTTTT. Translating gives CASSPRPSEKLFF.

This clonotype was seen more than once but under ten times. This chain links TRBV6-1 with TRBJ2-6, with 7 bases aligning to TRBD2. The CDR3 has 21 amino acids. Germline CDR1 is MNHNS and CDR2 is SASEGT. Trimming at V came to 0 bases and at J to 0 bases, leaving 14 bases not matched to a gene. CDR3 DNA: TGTGCCAGCAGTGAAGCGCCCGTTTTCGCGGGGGTCCACTCTGGGGCCAACGTCCTGACTTTC. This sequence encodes CASSEAPVFAGVHSGANVLTF.

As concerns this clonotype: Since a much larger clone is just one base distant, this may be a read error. The CDR3, as DNA: TGCAGCATTCATAACACTGAAGCTTTCTTT. Translated: CSIHNTEAFF. The chain combines TRBV29-1 with TRBJ1-1; D unresolved. The V end was cut by 8 bases, the J end by 2 bases, with 6 bases between. Germline values: CDR1 SQVTM, CDR2 ANQGSEA. The CDR3 sequence is 10 residues long. Combining the CDR3 with reference TRBV29-1 and TRBJ1-1 gives the whole variable domain SAVISQKPSRDICQRGTSLTIQCQVDSQVTMMFWYRQQPGQSLTLIATANQGSEATYESGFVIDKFPISRPNLTFSTLTVSNMSPEDSSIYLCSIHNTEAFFGQGTRLTVV.

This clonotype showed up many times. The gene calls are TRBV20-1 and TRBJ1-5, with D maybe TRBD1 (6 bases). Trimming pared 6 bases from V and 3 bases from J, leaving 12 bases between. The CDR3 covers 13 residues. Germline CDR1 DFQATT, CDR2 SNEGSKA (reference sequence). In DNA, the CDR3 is TGCAGTGCAACCCCAGGGGTCAATCAGCCCCAGCATTTT. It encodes CSATPGVNQPQHF.

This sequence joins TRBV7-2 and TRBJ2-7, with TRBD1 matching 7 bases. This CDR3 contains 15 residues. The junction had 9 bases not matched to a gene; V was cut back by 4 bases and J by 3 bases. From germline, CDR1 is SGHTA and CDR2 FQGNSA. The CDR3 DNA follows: TGTGCCAGCAGCTACCGGGACAGCTCATTCTACGAGCAGTACTTC. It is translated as CASSYRDSSFYEQYF.